Below, one T cell receptor beta chain is given with its context. This entry belongs to a study of T cell responses to AZD1222 COVID-19 vaccine. V gave up 2 bases and J gave up 1 base, with 15 bases separating them. Germline-derived CDR1 and CDR2 are SQVTM and ANQGSEA. The CDR3 has 15 amino acids. Method: immunoSEQ multiplex PCR; TCRdb's copy keeps in-frame clones and lacks some. The sample consists of 80,000 to 95,000 clones, 92% of them appearing once. Source: peripheral blood, taken on day 0 of AZD1222 vaccination. The TCR originated in an adult in good health. The V gene is TRBV29-1, the J gene TRBJ2-7; D is unresolved. The CDR3 nucleotides are TGCAGCGTTGAAAACAGACCCGGTGGGTCCTACGAGCAGTACTTC. This sequence encodes CSVENRPGGSYEQYF.